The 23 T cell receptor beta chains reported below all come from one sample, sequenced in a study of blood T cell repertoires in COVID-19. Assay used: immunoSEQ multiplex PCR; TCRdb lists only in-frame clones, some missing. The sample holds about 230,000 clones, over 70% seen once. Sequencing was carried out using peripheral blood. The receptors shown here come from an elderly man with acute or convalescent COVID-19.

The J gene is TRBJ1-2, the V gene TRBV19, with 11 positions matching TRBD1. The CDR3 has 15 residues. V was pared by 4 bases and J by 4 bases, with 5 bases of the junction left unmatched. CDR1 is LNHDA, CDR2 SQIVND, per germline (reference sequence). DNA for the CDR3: TGTGCCAGTAGTAGAAGGACAGGGGGCTTCTATGGCTACACCTTC. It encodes CASSRRTGGFYGYTF.

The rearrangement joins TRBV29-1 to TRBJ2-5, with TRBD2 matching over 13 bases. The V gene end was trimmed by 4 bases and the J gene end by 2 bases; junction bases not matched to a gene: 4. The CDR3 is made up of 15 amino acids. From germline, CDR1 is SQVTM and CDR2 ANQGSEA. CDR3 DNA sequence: TGCAGCGTTGCCCGACTAGCGGGAGGACAAGAGACCCAGTACTTC. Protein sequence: CSVARLAGGQETQYF. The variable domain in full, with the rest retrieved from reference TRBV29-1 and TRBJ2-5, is SAVISQKPSRDICQRGTSLTIQCQVDSQVTMMFWYRQQPGQSLTLIATANQGSEATYESGFVIDKFPISRPNLTFSTLTVSNMSPEDSSIYLCSVARLAGGQETQYFGPGTRLLVL.

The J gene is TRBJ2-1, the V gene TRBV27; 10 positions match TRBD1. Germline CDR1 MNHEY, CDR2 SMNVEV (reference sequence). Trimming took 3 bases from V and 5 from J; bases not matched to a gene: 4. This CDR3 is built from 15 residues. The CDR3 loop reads CASSFRDRGNNEQFF. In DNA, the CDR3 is TGTGCCAGCAGTTTCCGGGACAGGGGAAACAATGAGCAGTTCTTC.

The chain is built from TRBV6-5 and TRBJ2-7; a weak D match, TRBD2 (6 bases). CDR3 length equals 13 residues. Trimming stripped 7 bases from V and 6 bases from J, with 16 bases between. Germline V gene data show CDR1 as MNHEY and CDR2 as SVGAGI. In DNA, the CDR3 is TGTGCCAGCACACTCGGAGGGCCTGTCGAGCAGTACTTC. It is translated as CASTLGGPVEQYF.

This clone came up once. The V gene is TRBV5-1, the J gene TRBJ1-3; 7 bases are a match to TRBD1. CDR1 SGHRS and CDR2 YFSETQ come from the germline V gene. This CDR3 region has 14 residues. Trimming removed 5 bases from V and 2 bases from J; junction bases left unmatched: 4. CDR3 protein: CASSPQGAGNTIYF. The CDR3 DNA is TGCGCCAGCAGTCCGCAGGGGGCTGGAAACACCATATATTTT. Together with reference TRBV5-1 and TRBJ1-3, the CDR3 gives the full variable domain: KAGVTQTPRYLIKTRGQQVTLSCSPISGHRSVSWYQQTPGQGLQFLFEYFSETQRNKGNFPGRFSGRQFSNSRSEMNVSTLELGDSALYLCASSPQGAGNTIYFGEGSWLTVV.

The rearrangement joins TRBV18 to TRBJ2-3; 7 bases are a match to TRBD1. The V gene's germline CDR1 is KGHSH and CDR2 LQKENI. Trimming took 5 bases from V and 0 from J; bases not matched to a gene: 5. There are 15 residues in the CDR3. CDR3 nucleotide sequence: TGTGCCAGCTCAGACAGGGCCACTAGCACAGATACGCAGTATTTT. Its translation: CASSDRATSTDTQYF.

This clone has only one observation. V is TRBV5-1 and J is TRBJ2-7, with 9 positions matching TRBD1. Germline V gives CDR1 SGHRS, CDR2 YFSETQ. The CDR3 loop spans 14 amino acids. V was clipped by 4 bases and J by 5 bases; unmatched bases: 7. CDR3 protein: CASSLLGQGNEQYF. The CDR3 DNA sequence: TGCGCCAGCAGCCTCCTGGGACAGGGCAACGAGCAGTACTTC. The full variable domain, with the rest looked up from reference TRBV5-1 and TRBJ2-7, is KAGVTQTPRYLIKTRGQQVTLSCSPISGHRSVSWYQQTPGQGLQFLFEYFSETQRNKGNFPGRFSGRQFSNSRSEMNVSTLELGDSALYLCASSLLGQGNEQYFGPGTRLTVT.

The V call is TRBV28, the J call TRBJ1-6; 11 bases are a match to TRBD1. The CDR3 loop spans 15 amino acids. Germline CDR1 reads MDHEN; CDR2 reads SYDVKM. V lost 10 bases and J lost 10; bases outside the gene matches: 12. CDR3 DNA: TGTGCCACCGGAGACTGGGACAGGGGGAGATCACCCCTCCACTTT. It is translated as CATGDWDRGRSPLHF.

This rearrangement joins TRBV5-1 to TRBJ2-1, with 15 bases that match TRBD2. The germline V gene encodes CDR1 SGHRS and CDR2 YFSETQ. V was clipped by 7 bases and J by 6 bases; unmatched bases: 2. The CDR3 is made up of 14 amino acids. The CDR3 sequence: CASGLAGGINEQFF. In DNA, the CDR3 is TGCGCCAGCGGACTAGCGGGGGGGATCAATGAGCAGTTCTTC.

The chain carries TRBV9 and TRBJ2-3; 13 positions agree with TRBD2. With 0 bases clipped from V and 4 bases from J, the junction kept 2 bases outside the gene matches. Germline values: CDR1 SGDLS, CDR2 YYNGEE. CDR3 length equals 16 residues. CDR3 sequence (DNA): TGTGCCAGCAGCGTAGTACTAGCGGGGGGGGCAGATACGCAGTATTTT. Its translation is CASSVVLAGGADTQYF.

DNA of the CDR3: TGTGCCAGCAAGGGACAGGCCCCCCTGAACACTGAAGCTTTCTTT. It is translated as CASKGQAPLNTEAFF. V usage is TRBV19 and J usage is TRBJ1-1; 8 bases align to TRBD1. The V segment lost 9 bases and the J segment 0 bases; nucleotides outside the gene matches: 9. This CDR3 has 15 amino acids. Looked up from germline, CDR1 is LNHDA and CDR2 is SQIVND (reference sequence). Full variable domain (remainder filled in from reference TRBV19 and TRBJ1-1): DGGITQSPKYLFRKEGQNVTLSCEQNLNHDAMYWYRQDPGQGLRLIYYSQIVNDFQKGDIAEGYSVSREKKESFPLTVTSAQKNPTAFYLCASKGQAPLNTEAFFGQGTRLTVV.

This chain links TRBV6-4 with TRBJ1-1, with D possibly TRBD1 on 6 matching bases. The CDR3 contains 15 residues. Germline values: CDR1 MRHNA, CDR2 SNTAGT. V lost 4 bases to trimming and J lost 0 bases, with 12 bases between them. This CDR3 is CASSAEAGVNTEAFF. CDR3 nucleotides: TGTGCCAGCAGTGCCGAGGCAGGGGTGAACACTGAAGCTTTCTTT.

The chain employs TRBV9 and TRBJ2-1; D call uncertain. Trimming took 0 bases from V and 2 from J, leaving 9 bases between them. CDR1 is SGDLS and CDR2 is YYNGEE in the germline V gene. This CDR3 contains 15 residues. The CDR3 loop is CASSVGRGTYNEQFF. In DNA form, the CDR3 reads TGTGCCAGCAGCGTAGGGAGAGGTACCTACAATGAGCAGTTCTTC.

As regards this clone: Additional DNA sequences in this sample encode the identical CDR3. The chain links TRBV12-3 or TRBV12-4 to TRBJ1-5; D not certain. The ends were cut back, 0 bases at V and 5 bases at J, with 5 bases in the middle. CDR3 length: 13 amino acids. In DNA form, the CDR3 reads TGTGCCAGCAGTTTAGCGCGAGATCAGCCCCAGCATTTT. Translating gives CASSLARDQPQHF.

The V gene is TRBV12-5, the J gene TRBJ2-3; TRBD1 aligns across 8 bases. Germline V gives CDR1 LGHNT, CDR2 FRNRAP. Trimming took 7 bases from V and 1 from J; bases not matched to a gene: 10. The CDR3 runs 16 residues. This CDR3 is CASAPRRTGRTDTQYF. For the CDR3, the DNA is TGTGCTAGTGCCCCCCGAAGGACAGGGCGCACAGATACGCAGTATTTT.

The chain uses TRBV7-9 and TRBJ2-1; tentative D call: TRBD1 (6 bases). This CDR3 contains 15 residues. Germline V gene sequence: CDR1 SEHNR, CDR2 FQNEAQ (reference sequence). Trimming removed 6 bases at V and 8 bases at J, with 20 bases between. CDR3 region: CASRDPGHGQHEQFF. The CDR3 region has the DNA TGTGCCAGCAGAGACCCGGGACATGGACAACATGAGCAGTTCTTC.

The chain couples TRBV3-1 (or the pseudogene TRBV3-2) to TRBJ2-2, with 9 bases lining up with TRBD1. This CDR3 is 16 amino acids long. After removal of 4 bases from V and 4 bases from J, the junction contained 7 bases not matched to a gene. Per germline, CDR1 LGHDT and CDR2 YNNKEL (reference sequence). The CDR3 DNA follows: TGTGCCAGCAGCCTCACAGGGGGCGCGAGCACCGGGGAGCTGTTTTTT. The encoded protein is CASSLTGGASTGELFF.

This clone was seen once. This CDR3 reads CSVGTSGRADTQYF. CDR3 in DNA: TGCAGCGTGGGGACTAGCGGGAGGGCAGATACGCAGTATTTT. The genes are TRBV29-1 and TRBJ2-3, with 16 bases that match TRBD2. This CDR3 region has 14 residues. Germline-derived CDR1 and CDR2 are SQVTM and ANQGSEA. With 6 bases clipped from V and 4 bases from J, the junction kept 1 base outside the gene matches.

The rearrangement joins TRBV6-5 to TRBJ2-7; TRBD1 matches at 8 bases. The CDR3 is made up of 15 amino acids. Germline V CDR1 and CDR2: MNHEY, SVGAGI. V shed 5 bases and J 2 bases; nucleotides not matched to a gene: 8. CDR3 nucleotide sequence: TGTGCCAGCAGTCGTAGTACAGGGGGGCCCTACGAGCAGTACTTC. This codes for CASSRSTGGPYEQYF.

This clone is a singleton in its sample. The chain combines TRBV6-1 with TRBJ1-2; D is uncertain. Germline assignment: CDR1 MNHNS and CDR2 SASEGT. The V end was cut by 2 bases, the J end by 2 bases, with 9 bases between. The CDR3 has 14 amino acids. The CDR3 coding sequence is TGTGCCAGCAGTGAATTTACAGCAAACTATGGCTACACCTTC. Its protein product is CASSEFTANYGYTF.

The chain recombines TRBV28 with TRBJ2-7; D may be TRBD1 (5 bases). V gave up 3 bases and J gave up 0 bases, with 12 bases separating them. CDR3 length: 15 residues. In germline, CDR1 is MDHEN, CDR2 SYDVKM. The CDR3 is CASSFPAGNSYEQYF. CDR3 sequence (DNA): TGTGCCAGCAGTTTTCCGGCAGGGAACTCCTACGAGCAGTACTTC.

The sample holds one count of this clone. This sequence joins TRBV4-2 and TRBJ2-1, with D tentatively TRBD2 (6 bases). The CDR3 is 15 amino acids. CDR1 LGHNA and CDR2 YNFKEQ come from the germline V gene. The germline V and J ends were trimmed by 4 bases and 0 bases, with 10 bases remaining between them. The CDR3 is CASSPSVSSYNEQFF. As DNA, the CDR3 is TGTGCCAGCAGCCCTAGCGTAAGCTCCTACAATGAGCAGTTCTTC.

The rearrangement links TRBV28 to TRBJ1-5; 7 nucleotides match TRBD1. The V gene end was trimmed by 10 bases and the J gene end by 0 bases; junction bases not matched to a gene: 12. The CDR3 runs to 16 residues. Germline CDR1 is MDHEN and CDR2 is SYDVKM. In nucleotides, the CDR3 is TGTGCCACCAAAAGGACAGGCTCGCTTAGCAATCAGCCCCAGCATTTT. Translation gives CATKRTGSLSNQPQHF.